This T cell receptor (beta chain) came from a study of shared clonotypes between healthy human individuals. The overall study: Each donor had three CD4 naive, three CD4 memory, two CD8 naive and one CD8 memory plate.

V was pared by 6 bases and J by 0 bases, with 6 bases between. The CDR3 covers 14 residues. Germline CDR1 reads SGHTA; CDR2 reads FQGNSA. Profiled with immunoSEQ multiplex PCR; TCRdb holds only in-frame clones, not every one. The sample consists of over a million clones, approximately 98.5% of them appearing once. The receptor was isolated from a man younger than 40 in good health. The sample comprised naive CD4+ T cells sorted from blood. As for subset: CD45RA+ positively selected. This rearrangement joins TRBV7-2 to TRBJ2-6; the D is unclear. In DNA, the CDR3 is TGTGCCAGCAGACGTGACTCTGGGGCCAACGTCCTGACTTTC. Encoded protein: CASRRDSGANVLTF.